The rows below give T cell receptor beta chains drawn from one sample of a study of blood T cell repertoires in COVID-19. TCRdb keeps only in-frame clones here, not all; method: immunoSEQ multiplex PCR. The sample holds 150,000 or so clones; over 75% are singletons and the top ten take approximately 6.6%. Sequenced input: PBMCs or T cells enriched from blood (not recorded which). These receptors were obtained from a woman between 50 and 59 years old who had recovered from COVID-19. The CDR3 runs from the conserved cysteine through the conserved F or W. Each record gives: CDR3 protein, clone size, V gene, J gene, CDR3 length. Rows may omit the clone size; those that give it use once, few, many or a size class.

CASSPRASYEQYF	.	TRBV19	TRBJ2-7	13
CASSLVPGARYGGETQYF	.	TRBV5-4	TRBJ2-5	18
CASSLGDRFSRISGANVLTF	.	TRBV5-1	TRBJ2-6	20
CSVEVEGLTQYF	.	TRBV29-1	TRBJ2-5	12
CASSEGRLNTEAFF	.	TRBV2	TRBJ1-1	14
CASRKTRQGGLSNEKLFF	.	TRBV19	TRBJ1-4	18
CASSLNPVSYNSPLHF	few	TRBV3-1/TRBV3-2	TRBJ1-6	16
CATGGTDTQYF	.	TRBV24-1	TRBJ2-3	11
CASSWTGENTEAFF	.	TRBV27	TRBJ1-1	14
CASSFRSGYGYTF	once	TRBV12-3/TRBV12-4	TRBJ1-2	13
CASSLRDRNSPLHF	.	TRBV11-2	TRBJ1-6	14
CASSLGFRGGGDEQYF	.	TRBV4-1	TRBJ2-7	16
CASSKARSTGQVIGRNIEQFF	.	TRBV19	TRBJ2-1	21
CASSVGTGGNQPQHF	.	TRBV6-5	TRBJ1-5	15
CASSQDVLTDTQYF	few	TRBV3-1/TRBV3-2	TRBJ2-3	14
CASSPGGTGSYEQYF	.	TRBV7-6	TRBJ2-7	15
CASSQGSGGAQETQYF	.	TRBV4-1	TRBJ2-5	16
CASGKSGGSTDTQYF	.	TRBV6-5	TRBJ2-3	15
CASSRVRTGALSGNTIYF	.	TRBV7-8	TRBJ1-3	18
CATSDQTGGQYNEQFF	.	TRBV24-1	TRBJ2-1	16
CASSETAAFSNQPQHF	.	TRBV6-1	TRBJ1-5	16
CASRVAGGAYNEQFF	.	TRBV2	TRBJ2-1	15
CASSLATGGGYEQYF	.	TRBV7-2	TRBJ2-7	15
CASSVGTGMGELFF	.	TRBV9	TRBJ2-2	14
CASSLVASTEAFF	.	TRBV5-5	TRBJ1-1	13
CASSLQGQPQHF	.	TRBV5-6	TRBJ1-5	12
CASSKGRDGSTEAFF	.	TRBV19	TRBJ1-1	15
CASNEWRDNSPLHF	.	TRBV27	TRBJ1-6	14
CASSPYGLNTEAFF	.	TRBV7-3	TRBJ1-1	14
CASSRGTGTTNTGELFF	.	TRBV9	TRBJ2-2	17
CARSLPSGQDSNQPQHF	.	TRBV5-3	TRBJ1-5	17
CASSPTRDRAWGYTF	.	TRBV7-3	TRBJ1-2	15
CASSASRGTSGAGLEQFF	.	TRBV6-1	TRBJ2-1	18
CASSRTGLSSYNEQFF	.	TRBV5-5	TRBJ2-1	16
CASTSGGWDTQYF	.	TRBV6-5	TRBJ2-3	13
CASSVRDWGTGAPLGGYTF	.	TRBV9	TRBJ1-2	19
CASSLLAGGSTDTQYF	.	TRBV19	TRBJ2-3	16
CASSQDTGADTQYF	.	TRBV4-1	TRBJ2-3	14
CASSQSRAWGTDTQYF	.	TRBV3-1/TRBV3-2	TRBJ2-3	16
CASLREGTLNTEAFF	.	TRBV5-5	TRBJ1-1	15
CASSPTALSTEAFF	.	TRBV7-2	TRBJ1-1	14
CASSVVAGSETQYF	.	TRBV9	TRBJ2-5	14
CASSTRGLDGGGTQYF	once	TRBV9	TRBJ2-3	16
CASSSDSNYGYTF	once	TRBV28	TRBJ1-2	13
CASSFASRGELFF	.	TRBV5-1	TRBJ2-2	13
CASMLGPGQTLYEQYF	.	TRBV7-2	TRBJ2-7	16
CASTAAGLQETQYF	.	TRBV7-2	TRBJ2-5	14
CASSFGQEWEQYF	once	TRBV27	TRBJ2-7	13
CASSQTGGLEAFF	.	TRBV11-2	TRBJ1-1	13
CSAQTSGVSADTQYF	.	TRBV29-1	TRBJ2-3	15
CASSLDPSNEQFF	.	TRBV6-5	TRBJ2-1	13
CATSRGAEGRTEAFF	.	TRBV15	TRBJ1-1	15
CASSIQGIGQYF	.	TRBV19	TRBJ2-3	12
CASSPKATLGSNTEAFF	.	TRBV7-9	TRBJ1-1	17